This TCR beta chain was sequenced in a study of a mutant IDH1 vaccine in newly diagnosed glioma. Study in general: Once 4-6 weeks had passed after radiotherapy alone, vaccination started, or it started with temozolomide cycles. Most patients had received both radiotherapy and temozolomide, the prior options being radiotherapy, temozolomide, or both. Males made up 62.5% and females approximately 40% of treated patients, whose mean age was approximately 44 years.

This clone has more than one count but fewer than ten. Antigen: not known. CDR3 length: 14 amino acids. Trimming removed 1 base from V and 1 base from J, with 7 bases in between. CDR1 is SEHNR, CDR2 FQNEAQ, per germline (reference sequence). Time point of the sample: week 23, last vaccination. All doses held 300 ug of mutant IDH1 20-mer peptide, with topical imiquimod. The assay was immunoSEQ multiplex PCR, and TCRdb's table has in-frame clones only and misses some. The sample lists tens of thousands of clones; 75% to 90% were seen once. The specimen was PBMCs, collected from a glioma patient whose treatment included an IDH1 peptide vaccine. V is TRBV7-9 and J is TRBJ1-1; D possibly corresponds to TRBD1 (6 bases). The sequence was obtained from a man aged 18 to 30 with glioma. DNA for the CDR3: TGTGCCAGCAGCTTAGAACAGGGGAACACTGAAGCTTTCTTT. It codes for CASSLEQGNTEAFF.